The clone carrying this T cell receptor (beta chain) was seen more than once but under ten times. What it recognizes is unknown. The data derive from a study of response to subunit inactivated influenza vaccine. Study observations and caveats: Few new T cells, the authors suggested, are recruited by each seasonal influenza vaccination.

The V gene's germline CDR1 is LGHDT and CDR2 YNNKEL (reference sequence). CDR3 length equals 13 residues. The germline V and J ends were trimmed by 1 base and 6 bases, with 10 bases remaining between them. TCRdb re-derived calls from the RT-PCR reads in MiXCR, one entry per CDR3 protein. The sample consists of 500,000 to 600,000 distinct CDR3 sequences, 16% of them appearing once. This clonotype originated in a man aged 50-75 years who received an inactivated influenza vaccine. This specimen was CD4+ T cells sorted from PBMCs, taken around 25 months after vaccination. The chain carries TRBV3-1 and TRBJ2-7, with D possibly being TRBD1 (5 bases). CDR3 DNA: TGTGCCAGCAGCCAAGTTCTAGGGGCCGAGCAGTACTTC. Its translation: CASSQVLGAEQYF.